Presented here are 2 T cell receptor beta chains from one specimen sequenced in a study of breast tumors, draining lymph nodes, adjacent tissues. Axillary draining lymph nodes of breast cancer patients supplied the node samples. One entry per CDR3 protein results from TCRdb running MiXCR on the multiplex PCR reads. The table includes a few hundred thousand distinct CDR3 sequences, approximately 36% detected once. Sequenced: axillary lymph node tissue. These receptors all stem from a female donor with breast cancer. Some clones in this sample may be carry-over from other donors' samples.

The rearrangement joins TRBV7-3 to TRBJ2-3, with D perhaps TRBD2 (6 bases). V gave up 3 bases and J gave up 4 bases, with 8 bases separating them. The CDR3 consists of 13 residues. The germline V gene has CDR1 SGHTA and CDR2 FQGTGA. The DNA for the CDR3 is TGTGCCAGCAGCTTGGAGGGCGCAGATACGCAGTATTTT. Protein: CASSLEGADTQYF. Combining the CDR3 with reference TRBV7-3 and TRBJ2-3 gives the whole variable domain GAGVSQTPSNKVTEKGKYVELRCDPISGHTALYWYRQSLGQGPEFLIYFQGTGAADDSGLPNDRFFAVRPEGSVSTLKIQRTERGDSAVYLCASSLEGADTQYFGPGTRLTVL.

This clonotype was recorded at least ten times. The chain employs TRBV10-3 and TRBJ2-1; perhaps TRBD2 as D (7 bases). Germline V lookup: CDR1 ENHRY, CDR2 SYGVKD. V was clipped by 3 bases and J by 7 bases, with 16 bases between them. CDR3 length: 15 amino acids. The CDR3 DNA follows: TGTGCCATCAGTGAAAGGGGGGGAGGTACGAATGAGCAGTTCTTC. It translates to CAISERGGGTNEQFF.